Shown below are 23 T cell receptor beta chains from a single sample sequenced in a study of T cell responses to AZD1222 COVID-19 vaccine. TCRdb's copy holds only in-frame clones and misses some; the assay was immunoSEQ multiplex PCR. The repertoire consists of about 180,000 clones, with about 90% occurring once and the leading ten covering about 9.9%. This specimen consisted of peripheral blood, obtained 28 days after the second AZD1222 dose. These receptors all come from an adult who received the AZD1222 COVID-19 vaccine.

The CDR3 region is CASSLGAGLSGEQYF. For the CDR3, the DNA is TGTGCCAGCAGCTTGGGAGCGGGGCTCTCGGGCGAGCAGTACTTC. The chain is built from TRBV7-9 and TRBJ2-7, with TRBD2 matching 7 bases. The V and J ends lost 3 bases and 6 bases, in that order; junction bases with no gene match: 11. Germline V gene lookup returns CDR1 SEHNR and CDR2 FQNEAQ (reference sequence). This CDR3 has 15 residues.

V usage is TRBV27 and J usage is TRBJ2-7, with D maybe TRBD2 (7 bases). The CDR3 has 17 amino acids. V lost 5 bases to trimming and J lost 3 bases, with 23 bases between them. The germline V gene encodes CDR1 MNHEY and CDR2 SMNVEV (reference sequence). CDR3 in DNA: TGTGCCAGCAGTCCGGCCCGAAACCAGGGGAGGGGCTACGAGCAGTACTTC. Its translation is CASSPARNQGRGYEQYF.

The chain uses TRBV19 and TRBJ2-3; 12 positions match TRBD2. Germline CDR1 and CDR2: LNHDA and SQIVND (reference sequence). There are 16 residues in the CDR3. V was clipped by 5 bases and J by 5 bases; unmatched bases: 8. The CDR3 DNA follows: TGTGCCAGTAGTTCACAGACTAGCGGGGGCGGAGATACGCAGTATTTT. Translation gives CASSSQTSGGGDTQYF. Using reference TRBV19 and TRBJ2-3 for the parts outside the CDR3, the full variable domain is DGGITQSPKYLFRKEGQNVTLSCEQNLNHDAMYWYRQDPGQGLRLIYYSQIVNDFQKGDIAEGYSVSREKKESFPLTVTSAQKNPTAFYLCASSSQTSGGGDTQYFGPGTRLTVL.

The CDR3 protein is CASSLERHDYEQYF. The CDR3 nucleotides are TGTGCCAGCAGCTTGGAACGCCATGACTACGAGCAGTACTTC. This sequence joins TRBV5-4 and TRBJ2-7, with D unresolved. Germline CDR1 is SGHNT and CDR2 is YYREEE (reference sequence). The CDR3 length is 14 residues. Deletions cut 0 bases from V and 3 bases from J, with 10 bases between. The complete variable domain, with remaining parts taken from reference TRBV5-4 and TRBJ2-7, reads ETGVTQSPTHLIKTRGQQVTLRCSSQSGHNTVSWYQQALGQGPQFIFQYYREEENGRGNFPPRFSGLQFPNYSSELNVNALELDDSALYLCASSLERHDYEQYFGPGTRLTVT.

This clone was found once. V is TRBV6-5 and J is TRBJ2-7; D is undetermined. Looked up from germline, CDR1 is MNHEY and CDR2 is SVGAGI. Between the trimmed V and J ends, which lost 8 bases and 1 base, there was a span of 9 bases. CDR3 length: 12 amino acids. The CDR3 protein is CASGLGSYEQYF. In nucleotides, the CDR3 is TGTGCCAGCGGGTTGGGTTCCTACGAGCAGTACTTC.

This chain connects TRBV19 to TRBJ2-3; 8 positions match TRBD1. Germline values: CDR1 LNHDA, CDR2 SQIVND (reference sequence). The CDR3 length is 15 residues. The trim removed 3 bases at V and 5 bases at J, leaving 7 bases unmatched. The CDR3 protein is CASSIGRGLGDTQYF. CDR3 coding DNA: TGTGCCAGTAGTATCGGCAGGGGGCTTGGAGATACGCAGTATTTT.

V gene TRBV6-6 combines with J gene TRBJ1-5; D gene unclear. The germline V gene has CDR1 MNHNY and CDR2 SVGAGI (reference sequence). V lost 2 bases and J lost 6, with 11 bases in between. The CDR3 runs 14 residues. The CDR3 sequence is CASSYPPESQPQHF. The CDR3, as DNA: TGTGCCAGCAGTTACCCCCCGGAGAGTCAGCCCCAGCATTTT.

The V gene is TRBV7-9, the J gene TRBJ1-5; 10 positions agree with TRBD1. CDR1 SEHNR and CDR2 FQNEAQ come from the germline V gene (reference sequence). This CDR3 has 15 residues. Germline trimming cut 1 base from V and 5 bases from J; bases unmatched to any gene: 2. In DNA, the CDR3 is TGTGCCAGCAGCTTAGGACAGGGGGCTTATCAGCCCCAGCATTTT. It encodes CASSLGQGAYQPQHF.

The CDR3 nucleotides read TGTGCCAGCAGTCTATCTGCCCTGACTGGAAACACCATATATTTT. It yields the protein CASSLSALTGNTIYF. The chain has TRBV28 and TRBJ1-3, with D hard to call. The CDR3 sequence is 15 residues long. V gave up 5 bases and J gave up 2 bases, with 13 bases separating them. Germline V CDR1 and CDR2: MDHEN, SYDVKM.

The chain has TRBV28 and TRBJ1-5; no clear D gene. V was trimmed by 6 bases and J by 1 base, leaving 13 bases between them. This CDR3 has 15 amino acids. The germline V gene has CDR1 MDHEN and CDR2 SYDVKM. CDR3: CASSPTGQSNQPQHF. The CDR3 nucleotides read TGTGCCAGCAGCCCGACTGGTCAGAGCAATCAGCCCCAGCATTTT.

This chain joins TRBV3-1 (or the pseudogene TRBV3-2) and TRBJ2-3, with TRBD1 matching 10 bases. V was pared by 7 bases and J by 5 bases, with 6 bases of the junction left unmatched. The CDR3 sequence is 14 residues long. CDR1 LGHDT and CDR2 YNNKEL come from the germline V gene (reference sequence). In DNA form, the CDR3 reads TGTGCCAGCACCCGAGGACAGGGGGGAGATACGCAGTATTTT. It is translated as CASTRGQGGDTQYF.

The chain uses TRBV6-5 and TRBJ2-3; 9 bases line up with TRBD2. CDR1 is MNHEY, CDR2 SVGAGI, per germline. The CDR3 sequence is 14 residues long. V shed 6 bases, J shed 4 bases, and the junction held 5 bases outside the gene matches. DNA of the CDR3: TGTGCCAGCAGGAAGGAGCGGGGGGCAGATACGCAGTATTTT. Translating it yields CASRKERGADTQYF.

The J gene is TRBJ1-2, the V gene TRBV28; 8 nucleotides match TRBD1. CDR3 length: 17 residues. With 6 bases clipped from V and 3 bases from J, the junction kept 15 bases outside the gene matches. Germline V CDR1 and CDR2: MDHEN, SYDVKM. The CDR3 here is CASSVAIVAGGHYGYTF. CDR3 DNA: TGTGCCAGCAGCGTGGCGATAGTCGCAGGGGGCCACTATGGCTACACCTTC.

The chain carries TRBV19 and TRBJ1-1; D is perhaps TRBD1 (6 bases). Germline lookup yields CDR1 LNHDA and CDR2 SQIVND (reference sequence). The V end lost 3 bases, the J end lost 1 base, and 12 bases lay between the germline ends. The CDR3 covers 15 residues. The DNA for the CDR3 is TGTGCCAGTAGTATTAGGCCGGGACAGAACACTGAAGCTTTCTTT. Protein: CASSIRPGQNTEAFF.

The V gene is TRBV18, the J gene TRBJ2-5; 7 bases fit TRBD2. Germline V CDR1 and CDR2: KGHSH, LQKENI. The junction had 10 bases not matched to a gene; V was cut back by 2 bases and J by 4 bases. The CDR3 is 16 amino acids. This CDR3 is CASSPRGLGTRETQYF. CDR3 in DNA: TGTGCCAGCTCACCAAGAGGACTAGGAACAAGAGAGACCCAGTACTTC.

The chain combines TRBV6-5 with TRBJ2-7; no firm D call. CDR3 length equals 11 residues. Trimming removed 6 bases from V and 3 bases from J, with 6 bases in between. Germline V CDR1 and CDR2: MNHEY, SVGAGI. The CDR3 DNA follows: TGTGCCAGCAGCAGCCTCTACGAGCAGTACTTC. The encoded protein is CASSSLYEQYF.

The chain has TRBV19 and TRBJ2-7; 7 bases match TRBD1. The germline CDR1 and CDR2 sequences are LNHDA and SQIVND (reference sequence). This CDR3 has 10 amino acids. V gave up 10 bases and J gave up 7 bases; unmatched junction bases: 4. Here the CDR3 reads CATQQGEQYF. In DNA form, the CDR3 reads TGTGCCACTCAACAGGGGGAGCAGTACTTC.

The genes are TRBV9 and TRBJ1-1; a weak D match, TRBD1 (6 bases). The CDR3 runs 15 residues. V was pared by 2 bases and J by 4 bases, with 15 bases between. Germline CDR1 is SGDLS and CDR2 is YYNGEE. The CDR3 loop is CASSVSPEQGTEAFF. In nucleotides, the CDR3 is TGTGCCAGCAGCGTTTCCCCTGAACAGGGCACTGAAGCTTTCTTT. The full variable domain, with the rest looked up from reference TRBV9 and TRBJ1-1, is DSGVTQTPKHLITATGQRVTLRCSPRSGDLSVYWYQQSLDQGLQFLIQYYNGEERAKGNILERFSAQQFPDLHSELNLSSLELGDSALYFCASSVSPEQGTEAFFGQGTRLTVV.

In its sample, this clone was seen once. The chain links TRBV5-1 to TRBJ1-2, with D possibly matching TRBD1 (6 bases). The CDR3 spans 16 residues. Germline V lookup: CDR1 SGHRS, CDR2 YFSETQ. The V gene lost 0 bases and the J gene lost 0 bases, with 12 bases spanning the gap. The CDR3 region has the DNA TGCGCCAGCAGCTTGGAGACAGGCCTAGCTAACTATGGCTACACCTTC. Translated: CASSLETGLANYGYTF.

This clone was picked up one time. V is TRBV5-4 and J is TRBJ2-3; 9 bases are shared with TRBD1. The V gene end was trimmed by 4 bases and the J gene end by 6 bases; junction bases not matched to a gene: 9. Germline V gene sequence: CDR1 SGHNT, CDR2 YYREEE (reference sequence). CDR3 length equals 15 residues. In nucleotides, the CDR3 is TGTGCCAGCAGCAGGGGACAGGGAGGCTGGGATACGCAGTATTTT. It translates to CASSRGQGGWDTQYF.

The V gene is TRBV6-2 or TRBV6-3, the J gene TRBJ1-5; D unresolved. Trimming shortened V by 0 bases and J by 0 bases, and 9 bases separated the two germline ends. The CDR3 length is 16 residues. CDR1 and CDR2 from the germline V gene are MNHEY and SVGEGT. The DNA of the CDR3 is TGTGCCAGCAGTTACTCGACGCCGTATAGCAATCAGCCCCAGCATTTT. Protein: CASSYSTPYSNQPQHF.

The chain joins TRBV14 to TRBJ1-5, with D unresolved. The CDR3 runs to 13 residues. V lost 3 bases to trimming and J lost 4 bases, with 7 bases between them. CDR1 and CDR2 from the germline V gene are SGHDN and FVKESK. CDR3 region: CASSQVANQPQHF. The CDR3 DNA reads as TGTGCCAGCAGCCAGGTGGCGAATCAGCCCCAGCATTTT.

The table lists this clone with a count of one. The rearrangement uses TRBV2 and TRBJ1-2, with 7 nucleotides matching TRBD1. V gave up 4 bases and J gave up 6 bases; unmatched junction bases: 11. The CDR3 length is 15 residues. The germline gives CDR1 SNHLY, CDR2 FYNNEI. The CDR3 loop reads CASSVRRQGENGYTF. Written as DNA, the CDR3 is TGTGCCAGCAGTGTACGAAGACAGGGCGAGAATGGCTACACCTTC.